This T cell receptor (beta chain) was captured in a study of T cell responses to AZD1222 COVID-19 vaccine. Repertoires were generated with immunoSEQ multiplex PCR, while TCRdb's copy carries only in-frame clones and drops some. The sample has approximately 100,000 clones; roughly 87% are singletons. The CDR3 has 16 amino acids. V dropped 4 bases and J dropped 0 bases, with 12 bases sitting between them. Germline lookup yields CDR1 KGHSH and CDR2 LQKENI. The analysis combined second doses at about 4 or about 12 weeks. Notes on this clone: The target antigen is unknown.

General study findings and limits: Spike was spanned by vaccine-associated CD4 TCRs, which were dominant at 160-218 and 743-854. Clonal diversity may have been underestimated, and the donors were mostly white British, with more females than males.

Sequencing used peripheral blood, obtained 28 days after the second AZD1222 dose. The gene calls are TRBV18 and TRBJ2-2; D might be TRBD1 or TRBD2, each matching 6 bases. This sequence originates from an adult who received the AZD1222 COVID-19 vaccine. The CDR3 spells CASSLRGPANTGELFF. CDR3 coding DNA: TGTGCCAGCTCACTACGGGGGCCCGCGAACACCGGGGAGCTGTTTTTT.